This T cell receptor (beta chain) comes out of a study of cytomegalovirus exposure and HLA in healthy donors. The wider study: Out of a few hundred genotyped donors, about 84% belonged to the Caucasian-associated ancestry cluster.

This clone was seen just once. Its ends do not fully match the called genes, so a read error is possible. The PCR had 60 Vbeta and 13 Jbeta primers. Data came from immunoSEQ multiplex PCR; TCRdb stores just in-frame clones and leaves some out. The top ten hold 1.8% of the sample, which has more than 200,000 clones, about 75% seen once. The germline V gene has CDR1 MDHEN and CDR2 SYDVKM. This CDR3 is 12 amino acids long. Sequenced sample: PBMCs. The chain employs TRBV28 and TRBJ2-7, with TRBD2 matching over 7 bases. The clonotype originates from a male donor in good health and CMV-seronegative. CDR3 in DNA: TGTGCCAGCAGTCCGCAGGGACTACCGACTGCTTTC. Protein product: CASSPQGLPTAF.